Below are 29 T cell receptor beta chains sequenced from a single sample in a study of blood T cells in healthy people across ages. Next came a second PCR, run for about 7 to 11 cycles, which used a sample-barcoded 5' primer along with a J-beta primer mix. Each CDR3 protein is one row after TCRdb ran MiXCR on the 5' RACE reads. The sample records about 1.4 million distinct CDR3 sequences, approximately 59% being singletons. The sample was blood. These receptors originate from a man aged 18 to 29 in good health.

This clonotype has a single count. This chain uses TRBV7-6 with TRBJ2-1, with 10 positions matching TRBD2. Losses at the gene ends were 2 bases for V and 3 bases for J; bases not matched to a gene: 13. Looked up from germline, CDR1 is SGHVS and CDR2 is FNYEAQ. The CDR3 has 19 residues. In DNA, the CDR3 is TGTGCCAGCAGCTTAAAGGCTAGCGGGGGTCAAACGATCTACAATGAGCAGTTCTTC. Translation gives CASSLKASGGQTIYNEQFF.

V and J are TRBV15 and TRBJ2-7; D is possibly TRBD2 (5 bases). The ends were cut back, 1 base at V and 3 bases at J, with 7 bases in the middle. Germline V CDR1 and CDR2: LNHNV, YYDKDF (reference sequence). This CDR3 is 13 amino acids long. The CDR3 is CATSRGEYYEQYF. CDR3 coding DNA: TGTGCCACCAGCAGAGGGGAGTACTACGAGCAGTACTTC.

The DNA of the CDR3 is TGTGCCAGCAGTGAGGGGTTAGGCCAGTTAAAGAACATTCAGTACTTC. Protein: CASSEGLGQLKNIQYF. The rearrangement uses TRBV2 and TRBJ2-7; D ambiguous. The closer fit of TRBJ2-4 to the DNA end suggests the J call may be wrong. CDR3 size: 16 residues. Germline V CDR1 and CDR2: SNHLY, FYNNEI.

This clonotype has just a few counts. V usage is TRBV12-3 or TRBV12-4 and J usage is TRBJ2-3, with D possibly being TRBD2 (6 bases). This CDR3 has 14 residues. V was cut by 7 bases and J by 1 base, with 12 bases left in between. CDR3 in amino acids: CASTFSGGTDTQYF. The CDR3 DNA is TGTGCCAGCACCTTCTCGGGAGGCACAGATACGCAGTATTTT.

The CDR3 region has the DNA TGTGCCAGCAGCTTAAATCCAGGGGACGAGCAGTTCTTC. It codes for CASSLNPGDEQFF. This chain links TRBV7-6 with TRBJ2-1; possible D gene TRBD1, 6 bases. This CDR3 is 13 amino acids long. Trimming stripped 2 bases from V and 10 bases from J, with 12 bases between. From germline, CDR1 is SGHVS and CDR2 FNYEAQ.

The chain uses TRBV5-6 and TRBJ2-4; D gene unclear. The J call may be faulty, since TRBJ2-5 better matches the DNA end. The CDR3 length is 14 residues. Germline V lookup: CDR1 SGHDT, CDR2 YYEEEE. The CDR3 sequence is CASSSQRVQETQYF. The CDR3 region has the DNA TGTGCCAGCAGCTCCCAACGAGTTCAAGAGACCCAGTACTTC.

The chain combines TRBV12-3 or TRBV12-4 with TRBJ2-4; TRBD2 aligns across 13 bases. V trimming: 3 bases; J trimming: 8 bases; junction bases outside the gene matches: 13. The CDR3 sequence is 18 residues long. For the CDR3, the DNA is TGTGCCAGCAGTTTGACCCACCGACTAGCGGGGGGTTGGGACATTCAGTACTTC. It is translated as CASSLTHRLAGGWDIQYF.

The CDR3 region is CASSLVVGPQRDEQYF. The CDR3 DNA reads TGTGCCAGCAGCTTAGTGGTGGGGCCCCAACGGGACGAGCAGTACTTC. This chain joins TRBV11-2 and TRBJ2-7; tentative D call: TRBD1 (5 bases). Per germline, CDR1 SGHAT and CDR2 FQNNGV. This CDR3 spans 16 amino acids. The V end was cut by 1 base, the J end by 5 bases, with 18 bases between.

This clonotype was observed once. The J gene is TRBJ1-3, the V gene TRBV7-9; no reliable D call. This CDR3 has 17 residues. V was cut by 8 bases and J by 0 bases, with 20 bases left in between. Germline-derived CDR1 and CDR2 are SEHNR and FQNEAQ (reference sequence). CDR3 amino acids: CASSARFRNSSGNTIYF. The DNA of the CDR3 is TGTGCCAGCTCAGCTAGATTCAGAAACAGCTCTGGAAACACCATATATTTT.

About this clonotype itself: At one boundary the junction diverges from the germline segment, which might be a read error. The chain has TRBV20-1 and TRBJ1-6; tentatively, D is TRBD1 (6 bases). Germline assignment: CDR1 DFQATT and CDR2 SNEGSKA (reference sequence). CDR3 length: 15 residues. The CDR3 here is CSARIRDTYNSPLHF. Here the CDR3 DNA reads TGCAGTGCTAGGATCCGGGACACCTACAATTCACCCCTCCACTTT.

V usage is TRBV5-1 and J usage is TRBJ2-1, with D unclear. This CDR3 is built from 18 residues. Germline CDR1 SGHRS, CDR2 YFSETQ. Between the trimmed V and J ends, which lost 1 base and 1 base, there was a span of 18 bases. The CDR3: CASSLFQAAVNSYNEQFF. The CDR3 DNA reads TGCGCCAGCAGCTTGTTTCAGGCGGCAGTCAATTCCTACAATGAGCAGTTCTTC.

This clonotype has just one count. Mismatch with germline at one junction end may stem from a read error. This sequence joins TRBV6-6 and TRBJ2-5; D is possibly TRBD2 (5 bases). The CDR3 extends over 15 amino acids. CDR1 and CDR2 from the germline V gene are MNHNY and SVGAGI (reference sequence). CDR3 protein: CASNYEGGIQGTQYF. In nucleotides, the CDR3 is TGTGCCAGCAACTATGAGGGTGGTATTCAAGGGACCCAGTACTTC.

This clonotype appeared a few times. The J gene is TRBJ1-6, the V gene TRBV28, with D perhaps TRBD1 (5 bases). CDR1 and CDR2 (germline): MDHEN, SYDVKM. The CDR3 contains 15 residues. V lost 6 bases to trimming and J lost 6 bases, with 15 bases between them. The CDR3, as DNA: TGTGCCAGCAGCTGGACCCGCGGGGCTAATTCACCCCTCCACTTT. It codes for CASSWTRGANSPLHF.

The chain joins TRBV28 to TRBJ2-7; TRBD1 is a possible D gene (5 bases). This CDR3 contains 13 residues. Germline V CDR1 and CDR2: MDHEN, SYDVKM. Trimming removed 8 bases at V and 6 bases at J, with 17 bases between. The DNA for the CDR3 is TGTGCCAGCCAGGGATCAACTATGGGCGAGCAGTACTTC. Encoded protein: CASQGSTMGEQYF. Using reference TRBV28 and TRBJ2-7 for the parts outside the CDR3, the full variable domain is DVKVTQSSRYLVKRTGEKVFLECVQDMDHENMFWYRQDPGLGLRLIYFSYDVKMKEKGDIPEGYSVSREKKERFSLILESASTNQTSMYLCASQGSTMGEQYFGPGTRLTVT.

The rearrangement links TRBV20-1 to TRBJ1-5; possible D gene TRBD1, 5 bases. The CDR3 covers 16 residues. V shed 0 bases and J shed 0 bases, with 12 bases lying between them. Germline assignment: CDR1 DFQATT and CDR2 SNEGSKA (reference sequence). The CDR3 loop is CSARDAAGYSNQPQHF. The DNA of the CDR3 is TGCAGTGCTAGAGATGCGGCAGGGTATAGCAATCAGCCCCAGCATTTT.

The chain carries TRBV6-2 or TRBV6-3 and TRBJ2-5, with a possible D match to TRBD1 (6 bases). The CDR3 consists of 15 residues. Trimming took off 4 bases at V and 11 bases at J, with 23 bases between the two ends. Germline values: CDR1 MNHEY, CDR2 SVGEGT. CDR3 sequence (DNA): TGTGCCAGCAGTTTATGGTCAGGGGTACCCTCGGAGCAGTACTTC. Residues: CASSLWSGVPSEQYF.

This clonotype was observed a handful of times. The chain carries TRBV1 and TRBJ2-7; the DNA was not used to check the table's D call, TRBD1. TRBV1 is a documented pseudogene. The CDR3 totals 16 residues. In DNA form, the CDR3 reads TGCACCAGCCCAAAGACGACCGGGACAGGGGTCTACGAGCAGTACTTC. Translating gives CTSPKTTGTGVYEQYF.

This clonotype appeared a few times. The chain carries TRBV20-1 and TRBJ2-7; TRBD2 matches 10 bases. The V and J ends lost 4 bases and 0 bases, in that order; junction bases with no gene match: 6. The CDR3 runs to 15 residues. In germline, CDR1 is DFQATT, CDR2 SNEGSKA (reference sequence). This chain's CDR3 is CSATPPSGGSYEQYF. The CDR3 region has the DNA TGCAGTGCTACCCCTCCTAGCGGGGGCTCCTACGAGCAGTACTTC.

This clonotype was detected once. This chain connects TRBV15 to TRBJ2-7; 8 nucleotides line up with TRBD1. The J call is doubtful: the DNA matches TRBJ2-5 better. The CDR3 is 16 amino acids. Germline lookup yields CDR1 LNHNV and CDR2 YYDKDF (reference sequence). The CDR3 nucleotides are TGTGCCACCAGCAGGGGCGACAGGGGAATTCAAGAGACCCAGTACTTC. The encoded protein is CATSRGDRGIQETQYF.

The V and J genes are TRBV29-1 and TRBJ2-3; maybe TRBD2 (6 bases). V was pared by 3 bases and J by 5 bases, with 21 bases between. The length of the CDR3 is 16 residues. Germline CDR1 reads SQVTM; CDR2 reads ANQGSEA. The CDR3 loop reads CSVDPWDSTGVDTQYF. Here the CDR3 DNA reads TGCAGCGTTGACCCCTGGGACTCCACGGGGGTAGATACGCAGTATTTT.

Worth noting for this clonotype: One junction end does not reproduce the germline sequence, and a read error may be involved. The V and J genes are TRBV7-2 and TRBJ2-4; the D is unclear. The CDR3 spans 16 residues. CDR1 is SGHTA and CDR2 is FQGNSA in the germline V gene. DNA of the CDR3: TGTGTCAGCAGCTTAGTCCTGAAGCTAGCCAAAAACATTCAGTACTTC. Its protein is CVSSLVLKLAKNIQYF.

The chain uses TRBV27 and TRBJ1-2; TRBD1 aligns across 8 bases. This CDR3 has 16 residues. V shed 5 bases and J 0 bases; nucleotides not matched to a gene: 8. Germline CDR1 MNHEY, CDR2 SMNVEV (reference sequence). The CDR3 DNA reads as TGTGCCAGCAGTCCGCGGACAGGGACAGCTAACTATGGCTACACCTTC. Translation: CASSPRTGTANYGYTF.

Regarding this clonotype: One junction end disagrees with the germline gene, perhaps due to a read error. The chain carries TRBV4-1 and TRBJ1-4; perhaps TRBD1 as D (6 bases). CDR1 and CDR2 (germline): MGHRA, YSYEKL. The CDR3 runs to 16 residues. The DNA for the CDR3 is TGTGCCAGCAGCCCAGAGGTGGCAGGGACAAATGAAAAACTGTTTTTT. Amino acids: CASSPEVAGTNEKLFF.

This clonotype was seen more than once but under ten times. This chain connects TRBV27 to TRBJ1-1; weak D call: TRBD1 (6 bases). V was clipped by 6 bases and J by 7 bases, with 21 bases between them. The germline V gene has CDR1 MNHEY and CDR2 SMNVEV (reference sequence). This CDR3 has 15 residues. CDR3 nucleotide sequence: TGTGCCAGCAGCCCCATCCCAGCGGGGGCCTGTGAAGCTTTCTTT. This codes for CASSPIPAGACEAFF.

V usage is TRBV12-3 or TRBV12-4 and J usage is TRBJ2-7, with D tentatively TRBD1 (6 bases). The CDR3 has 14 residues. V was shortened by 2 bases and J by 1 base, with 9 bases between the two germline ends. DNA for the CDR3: TGTGCCAGCAGTTTATCTGACAGGTCCTACGAGCAGTACTTC. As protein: CASSLSDRSYEQYF.

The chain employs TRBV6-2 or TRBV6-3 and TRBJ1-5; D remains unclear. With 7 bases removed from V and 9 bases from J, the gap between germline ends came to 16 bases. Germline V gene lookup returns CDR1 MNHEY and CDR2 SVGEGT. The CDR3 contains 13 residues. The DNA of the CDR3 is TGTGCCAGCACTAAGGACGGAGAAGGGCCCCAGCATTTT. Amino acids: CASTKDGEGPQHF.

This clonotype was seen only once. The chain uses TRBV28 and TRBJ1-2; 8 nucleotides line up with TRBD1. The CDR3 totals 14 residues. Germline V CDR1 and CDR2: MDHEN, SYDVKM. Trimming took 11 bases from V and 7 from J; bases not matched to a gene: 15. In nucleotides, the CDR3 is TGTGCCGGAGCGGGCGGGACAGGAGGCTTTGGCTACACCTTC. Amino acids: CAGAGGTGGFGYTF.

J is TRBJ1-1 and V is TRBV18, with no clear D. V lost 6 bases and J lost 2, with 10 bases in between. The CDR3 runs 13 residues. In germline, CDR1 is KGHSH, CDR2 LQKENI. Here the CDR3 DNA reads TGTGCCAGCTCGCTACATTACAACACTGAAGCTTTCTTT. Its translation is CASSLHYNTEAFF. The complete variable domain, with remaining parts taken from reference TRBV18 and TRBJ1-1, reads NAGVMQNPRHLVRRRGQEARLRCSPMKGHSHVYWYRQLPEEGLKFMVYLQKENIIDESGMPKERFSAEFPKEGPSILRIQQVVRGDSAAYFCASSLHYNTEAFFGQGTRLTVV.

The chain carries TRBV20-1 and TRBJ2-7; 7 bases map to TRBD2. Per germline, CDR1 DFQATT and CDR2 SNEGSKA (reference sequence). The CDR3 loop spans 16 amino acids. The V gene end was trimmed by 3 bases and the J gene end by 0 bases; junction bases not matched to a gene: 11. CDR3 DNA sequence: TGCAGTGCTAGGAAAAGCGGGACTCTGAGCTCCTACGAGCAGTACTTC. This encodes CSARKSGTLSSYEQYF.